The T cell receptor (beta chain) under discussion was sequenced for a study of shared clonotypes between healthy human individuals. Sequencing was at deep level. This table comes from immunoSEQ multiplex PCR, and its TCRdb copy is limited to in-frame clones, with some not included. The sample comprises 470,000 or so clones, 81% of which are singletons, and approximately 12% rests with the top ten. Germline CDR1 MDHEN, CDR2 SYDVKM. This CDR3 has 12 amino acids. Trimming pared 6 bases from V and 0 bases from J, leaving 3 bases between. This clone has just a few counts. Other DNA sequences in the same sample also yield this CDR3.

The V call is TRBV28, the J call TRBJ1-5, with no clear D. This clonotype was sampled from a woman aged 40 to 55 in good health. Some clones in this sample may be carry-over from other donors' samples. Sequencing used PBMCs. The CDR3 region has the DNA TGTGCCAGCAGCTATAGCAATCAGCCCCAGCATTTT. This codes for CASSYSNQPQHF.